This TCR beta chain was recorded in a study of T cells and Merkel cell carcinoma outcomes. With regard to this clone: Its antigen is still unknown.

The protocol was immunoSEQ multiplex PCR, while the TCRdb copy is restricted to in-frame clones and leaves out a portion. This sample has about 19,000 clones, with roughly four fifths found just once. Study-wide points: Reportedly, T-cell repertoire with density predicts Merkel cell carcinoma outcomes.

CDR1 and CDR2 (germline): SEHNR, FQNEAQ (reference sequence). V was pared by 5 bases and J by 7 bases, with 5 bases of the junction left unmatched. The CDR3 is 14 residues long. V and J are TRBV7-9 and TRBJ1-4; 9 nucleotides align to TRBD1. This TCR was sampled from a human donor with Merkel cell carcinoma. The sample comprised tumor tissue from Merkel cell carcinoma. The DNA for the CDR3 is TGTGCCAGCAGCACAGGGACAGGGATTGAAAAACTGTTTTTT. Encoded protein: CASSTGTGIEKLFF.